This T cell receptor beta chain is drawn from a study of T cell clones after liver transplantation. Clones were read by immunoSEQ multiplex PCR, and TCRdb kept only the in-frame ones, dropping some. This table has tens of thousands of clones, around 96% appearing once. Sequencing was performed on CD8+ T cells from blood, taken 12 months after liver transplant. The TCR sequence derives from a human patient who received a liver transplant. The graft donor may be the source of some T cells.

The CDR3 loop is CASNLAPNSGTDTQYF. The DNA for the CDR3 is TGTGCCAGCAACCTAGCCCCAAACTCGGGCACAGATACGCAGTATTTT. The V gene is TRBV9, the J gene TRBJ2-3; D is perhaps TRBD2 (5 bases). This CDR3 has 16 residues. Trimming pared 6 bases from V and 1 base from J, leaving 18 bases between. The germline V gene encodes CDR1 SGDLS and CDR2 YYNGEE. The whole variable domain, filled in from reference TRBV9 and TRBJ2-3, reads DSGVTQTPKHLITATGQRVTLRCSPRSGDLSVYWYQQSLDQGLQFLIQYYNGEERAKGNILERFSAQQFPDLHSELNLSSLELGDSALYFCASNLAPNSGTDTQYFGPGTRLTVL.